The T cell receptor beta chain described here comes from a study of T cell repertoires in cytomegalovirus infection. In the study overall: The study used recently identified HLA-C-restricted and well-studied HLA-B-restricted CMV epitopes. Study findings and constraints: HLA-C-restricted CMV-specific TCR beta clonotypes were dominant in the ex vivo response.

MiXCR, applied by TCRdb to the reads, yields one record per CDR3 protein. This table holds some 590,000 distinct CDR3 sequences, almost 40% found once. Trimming removed 4 bases from V and 5 bases from J; junction bases left unmatched: 6. This CDR3 has 14 residues. Germline CDR1 is SEHNR and CDR2 is FQNEAQ (reference sequence). This clonotype was found a few times. Its antigen remains unknown. The J gene is TRBJ1-1, the V gene TRBV7-9; 8 nucleotides match TRBD1. Specimen: cultured PBMCs, collected from culture after CMV antigen stimulation. The TCR sequence derives from a human donor in good health (CMV status not recorded). Some clones in this sample may be carry-over from other donors' samples. CDR3 DNA sequence: TGTGCCAGCAGCTCCGACAGGGGAAAAACTGAAGCTTTCTTT. Its protein is CASSSDRGKTEAFF. The complete variable domain, with remaining parts taken from reference TRBV7-9 and TRBJ1-1, reads DTGVSQNPRHKITKRGQNVTFRCDPISEHNRLYWYRQTLGQGPEFLTYFQNEAQLEKSRLLSDRFSAERPKGSFSTLEIQRTEQGDSAMYLCASSSDRGKTEAFFGQGTRLTVV.